Presented here are 3 T cell receptor beta chains from one specimen sequenced in a study of CD8+CD57+ T cells in acquired aplastic anemia. Both TCR beta VDJ combination and CDR3 sequence profiling were carried out. Genomic DNA was the template for this profiling. TCRdb processed the reads anew with MiXCR; each CDR3 protein has one entry. Among 150,000 to 200,000 distinct CDR3 sequences listed, about half were seen once. Patients who underwent sequencing had shown CD8+CD57+ cell expansion by flow cytometry. Sequencing was performed on sorted CD4+, CD8+, or CD8+CD57+ T cells (not recorded which) from PBMCs. The receptors originated from a human donor with aplastic anemia.

This clonotype was detected only once. The CDR3 DNA follows: TGTGCCAGCAGGAGACAGGGGGCCGCAGACTACGAGCAGTACTTC. This gives the protein CASRRQGAADYEQYF. The V gene is TRBV6-1, the J gene TRBJ2-7, with 10 bases fitting TRBD1. V shed 6 bases and J 3 bases; nucleotides not matched to a gene: 8. The CDR3 is 15 residues long. Germline V gene lookup returns CDR1 MNHNS and CDR2 SASEGT.

V usage is TRBV20-1 and J usage is TRBJ2-1; 14 nucleotides match TRBD2. In germline, CDR1 is DFQATT, CDR2 SNEGSKA (reference sequence). Losses at the gene ends were 5 bases for V and 0 bases for J; bases not matched to a gene: 9. This CDR3 has 18 amino acids. This CDR3 reads CSAALGLAGAGSYNEQFF. The CDR3 region has the DNA TGCAGTGCTGCTCTGGGACTAGCGGGAGCCGGCTCCTACAATGAGCAGTTCTTC.

The chain joins TRBV20-1 to TRBJ2-5; D is unclear. V shed 2 bases and J shed 2 bases, with 3 bases lying between them. Germline loops: CDR1 DFQATT, CDR2 SNEGSKA (reference sequence). The CDR3 runs 11 residues. CDR3 amino acids: CSARLQETQYF. The CDR3 DNA is TGCAGTGCTAGACTACAAGAGACCCAGTACTTC.